One sample yielded the 8 T cell receptor beta chains listed below, sequenced in a study of blood T cells in healthy people across ages. Sample-barcoded 5' priming and a J-beta primer mix drove a second PCR of 7 to 11 cycles. TCRdb recomputed calls from the 5' RACE reads with MiXCR, one row per CDR3 protein. The sample lists hundreds of thousands of distinct CDR3 sequences; 56% were seen once. The sequencing sample was made of blood. These receptors were obtained from a man between 40 and 49 years old in good health.

This clonotype appeared a few times. The rearrangement links TRBV28 to TRBJ2-4; 8 bases are shared with TRBD1. The J call is doubtful: the DNA matches TRBJ2-7 better. This CDR3 contains 13 residues. Germline V gene sequence: CDR1 MDHEN, CDR2 SYDVKM. The CDR3: CASSRTGRGEQYF. The CDR3, as DNA: TGTGCCAGCAGTCGGACAGGGAGAGGCGAGCAGTACTTC.

The chain combines TRBV27 with TRBJ2-2; D not resolved. Trimming cost V 3 bases and J 4 bases, with 15 bases left between them. Germline values: CDR1 MNHEY, CDR2 SMNVEV (reference sequence). The CDR3 sequence is 16 residues long. CDR3: CASSFGVEGPTGELFF. In nucleotides, the CDR3 is TGTGCCAGCAGTTTTGGAGTAGAAGGTCCCACCGGGGAGCTGTTTTTT.

Details on this clonotype: Its ends do not fully match the called genes, so a read error is possible. This chain uses TRBV20-1 with TRBJ2-3; possibly TRBD2 for D (6 bases). The length of the CDR3 is 15 residues. Germline CDR1 and CDR2: DFQATT and SNEGSKA (reference sequence). This chain's CDR3 is CSAGDSGRVPDTQYF. As DNA, the CDR3 is TGCAGTGCTGGAGATTCCGGGAGAGTTCCAGATACGCAGTATTTT.

The V gene is TRBV4-1, the J gene TRBJ2-3, with 7 bases lining up with TRBD1. CDR3 length: 15 amino acids. V lost 8 bases, J lost 4 bases, and 12 bases stayed unmatched. The germline CDR1 and CDR2 sequences are MGHRA and YSYEKL. The DNA for the CDR3 is TGCGCCAGCCGGTATCGGCAGGGGGAAGCAGATACGCAGTATTTT. The encoded protein is CASRYRQGEADTQYF.

This clonotype has more than one count but fewer than ten. The chain uses TRBV10-3 and TRBJ2-5; the match to TRBD2 covers 9 bases. The CDR3 consists of 14 residues. Germline V gene lookup returns CDR1 ENHRY and CDR2 SYGVKD. V lost 8 bases, J lost 5 bases, and 9 bases stayed unmatched. Here the CDR3 DNA reads TGTGCCATCGCGATGAATCTAGCGGGGGAGACCCAGTACTTC. Translating it yields CAIAMNLAGETQYF.

V is TRBV6-5 and J is TRBJ2-7; a weak D match, TRBD1 (7 bases). CDR3 length: 16 residues. Germline CDR1 reads MNHEY; CDR2 reads SVGAGI. V was trimmed by 4 bases and J by 6 bases, leaving 22 bases between them. The DNA for the CDR3 is TGTGCCAGCAGTTCAGGAAGACAGAGCAGGGGGGTCGAGCAGTACTTC. It encodes CASSSGRQSRGVEQYF.

Here the CDR3 DNA reads TGTGCCAGCAGCCCCAGAACCGGGACAGGGTCGTGTGGCGGTGAGCAGTACTTC. It translates to CASSPRTGTGSCGGEQYF. V usage is TRBV7-6 and J usage is TRBJ2-7; 9 bases agree with TRBD1. Germline V gene lookup returns CDR1 SGHVS and CDR2 FNYEAQ. With 5 bases clipped from V and 7 bases from J, the junction kept 21 bases outside the gene matches. The CDR3 sequence is 18 residues long.

This sequence joins TRBV28 and TRBJ2-4; 7 positions match TRBD1. The CDR3 sequence is 17 residues long. The J segment lost 2 bases and the V segment lost 3 bases, leaving 10 bases of the junction unmatched. The germline V gene has CDR1 MDHEN and CDR2 SYDVKM. DNA for the CDR3: TGTGCCAGCAGTTTTCGGGCAGGGGGAAGGTCCAAAAACATTCAGTACTTC. As protein: CASSFRAGGRSKNIQYF.